The rows below give T cell receptor beta chains drawn from one sample of a study of blood T cell repertoires in COVID-19. Here immunoSEQ multiplex PCR was the method, and the copy in TCRdb shows in-frame clones only, minus some. Found here are around 260,000 clones, roughly nine tenths of them singletons; the top ten hold under 4.5%. Sequences were obtained from peripheral blood. These receptors came from a man between 60 and 75 years old who had recovered from COVID-19. Both conserved end residues are part of each CDR3. The order of the fields is V gene, CDR3 protein.

v_gene: TRBV7-9; CDR3aa: CASSLYLNAGGGGYTF
v_gene: TRBV7-9; CDR3aa: CASSTGTRGTDTQYF
v_gene: TRBV11-2; CDR3aa: CASSIPTGFRPEAFF
v_gene: TRBV19; CDR3aa: CASRGGAFGYEQYF
v_gene: TRBV3-1/TRBV3-2; CDR3aa: CASSELVRAPQYF
v_gene: TRBV7-2; CDR3aa: CASSRTVNYGYTF
v_gene: TRBV4-1; CDR3aa: CASSQVGQLGGYTF
v_gene: TRBV3-1/TRBV3-2; CDR3aa: CASSPRTGINSPLHF
v_gene: TRBV20-1; CDR3aa: CSASPVAAYTF
v_gene: TRBV7-2; CDR3aa: CASSLGLAGGKGDTQYF
v_gene: TRBV5-1; CDR3aa: CASSPGGDWHYEQYF